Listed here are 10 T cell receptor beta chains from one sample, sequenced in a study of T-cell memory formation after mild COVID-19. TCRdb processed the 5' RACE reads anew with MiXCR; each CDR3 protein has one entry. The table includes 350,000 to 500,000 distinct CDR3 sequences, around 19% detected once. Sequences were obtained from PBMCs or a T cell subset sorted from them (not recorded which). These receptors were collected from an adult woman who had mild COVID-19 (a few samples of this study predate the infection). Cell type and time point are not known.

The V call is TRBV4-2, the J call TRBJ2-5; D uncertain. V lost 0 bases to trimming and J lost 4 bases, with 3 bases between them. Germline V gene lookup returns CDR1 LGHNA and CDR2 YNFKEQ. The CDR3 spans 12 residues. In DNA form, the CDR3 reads TGTGCCAGCAGCCAAGAGGGAGAGACCCAGTACTTC. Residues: CASSQEGETQYF.

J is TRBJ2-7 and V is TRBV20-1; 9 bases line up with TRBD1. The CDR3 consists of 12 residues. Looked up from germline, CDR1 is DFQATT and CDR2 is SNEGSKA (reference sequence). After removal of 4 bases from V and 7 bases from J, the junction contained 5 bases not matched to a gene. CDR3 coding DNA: TGCAGTGCTAAAAGGACAGGGGCAGAGCAGTACTTC. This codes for CSAKRTGAEQYF.

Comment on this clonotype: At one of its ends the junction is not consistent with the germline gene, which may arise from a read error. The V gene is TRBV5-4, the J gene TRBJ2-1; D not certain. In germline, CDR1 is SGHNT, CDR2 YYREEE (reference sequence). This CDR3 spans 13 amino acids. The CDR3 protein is CASSSDTYTEQFF. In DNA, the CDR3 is TGTGCCAGCAGCTCCGACACATACACTGAGCAGTTCTTC.

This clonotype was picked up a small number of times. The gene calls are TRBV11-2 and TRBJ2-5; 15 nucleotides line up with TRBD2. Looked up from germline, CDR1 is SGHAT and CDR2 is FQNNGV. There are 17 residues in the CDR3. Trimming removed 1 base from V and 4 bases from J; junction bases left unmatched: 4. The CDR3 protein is CASSLGGGLAGGETQYF. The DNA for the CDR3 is TGTGCCAGCAGCTTAGGAGGGGGACTAGCGGGAGGAGAGACCCAGTACTTC.

The DNA for the CDR3 is TGTGCCACCAGTGATGCCGGGACAACTATCGGCAATGAGCAGTTCTTC. The encoded protein is CATSDAGTTIGNEQFF. V and J are TRBV24-1 and TRBJ2-1; tentatively, D is TRBD1 (6 bases). Trimming removed 3 bases at V and 6 bases at J, with 17 bases between. This CDR3 spans 16 amino acids. Germline CDR1 reads KGHDR; CDR2 reads SFDVKD.

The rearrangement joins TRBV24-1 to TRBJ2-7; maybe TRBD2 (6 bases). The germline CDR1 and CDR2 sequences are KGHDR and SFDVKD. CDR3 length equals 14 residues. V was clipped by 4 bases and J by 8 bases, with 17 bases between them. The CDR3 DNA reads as TGTGCCACCAGTGAGGGCGGGAACCTACGACAGCAGTACTTC. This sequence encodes CATSEGGNLRQQYF.

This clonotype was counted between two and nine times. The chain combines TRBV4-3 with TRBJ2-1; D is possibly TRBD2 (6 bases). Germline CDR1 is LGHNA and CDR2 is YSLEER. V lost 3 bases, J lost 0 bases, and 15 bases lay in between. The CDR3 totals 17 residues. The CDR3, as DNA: TGCGCCAGCAGCCAGGGGTATGCGGGAAGCTCCTACAATGAGCAGTTCTTC. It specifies CASSQGYAGSSYNEQFF.

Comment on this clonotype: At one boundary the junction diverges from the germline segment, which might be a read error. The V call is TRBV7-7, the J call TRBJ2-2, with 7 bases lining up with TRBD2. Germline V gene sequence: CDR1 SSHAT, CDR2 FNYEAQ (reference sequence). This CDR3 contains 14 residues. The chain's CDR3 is CASSPGLYTGELFF. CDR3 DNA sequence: TGTGCTAGCAGCCCGGGACTATACACCGGGGAGCTGTTTTTT.

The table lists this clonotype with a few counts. The CDR3 protein is CASSAGLRGQDTGELFF. In DNA, the CDR3 is TGCGCCAGCAGCGCAGGCCTCAGGGGGCAGGACACCGGGGAGCTGTTTTTT. V is TRBV5-1 and J is TRBJ2-2; 8 positions match TRBD1. V gave up 4 bases and J gave up 3 bases; unmatched junction bases: 11. Germline loops: CDR1 SGHRS, CDR2 YFSETQ. The CDR3 is made up of 17 amino acids.

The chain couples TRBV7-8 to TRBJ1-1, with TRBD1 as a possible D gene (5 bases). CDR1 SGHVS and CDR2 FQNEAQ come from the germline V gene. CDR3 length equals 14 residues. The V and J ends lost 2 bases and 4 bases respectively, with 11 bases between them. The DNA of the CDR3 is TGTGCCAGCAGCTTATCAGGGTATCTCACTGAAGCTTTCTTT. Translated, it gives CASSLSGYLTEAFF.